The rows below give T cell receptor beta chains drawn from one sample of a study of beta chain features in type 1 diabetes. The method was immunoSEQ multiplex PCR; TCRdb's version includes in-frame clones alone and lacks a portion of them. The sample lists under 400,000 clones; around 19% were seen once. Sequencing was performed on naive CD4+ T cells from blood. The origin of the receptors is a woman aged 18-29 years in good health. Both conserved end residues are part of each CDR3. A D gene is named only where the DNA matches it firmly. The listing skips clone size in some rows; elsewhere it reads once, few, many or a size class.

TRBV4-2	TRBJ2-6	few	TRBD2	CASSQVTAGGSGANVLTF	TGTGCCAGCAGCCAGGTCACTGCGGGAGGGTCTGGGGCCAACGTCCTGACTTTC
TRBV5-1	TRBJ2-1	few	NA	CASSLDFIEQFF	TGCGCCAGCAGCTTGGACTTTATTGAGCAGTTCTTC
TRBV9	TRBJ2-1	NA	NA	CASSVEGSGYNEQFF	TGTGCCAGCAGCGTAGAAGGTAGCGGCTACAATGAGCAGTTCTTC
TRBV5-1	TRBJ1-1	few	TRBD1	CASSSQDRVNTEAFF	TGCGCCAGCAGCTCTCAGGACAGGGTGAACACTGAAGCTTTCTTT
TRBV7-3	TRBJ2-3	few	TRBD2	CASSFGTTGDTQYF	TGTGCCAGCAGCTTCGGGACTACGGGAGATACGCAGTATTTT
TRBV7-3	TRBJ1-2	few	NA	CASSLGQNHGYTF	TGTGCCAGCAGCCTCGGACAGAACCATGGCTACACCTTC
TRBV30	TRBJ2-7	few	NA	CAWRAPGLYEQYF	TGTGCCTGGAGGGCCCCGGGACTTTACGAGCAGTACTTC
TRBV29-1	TRBJ1-1	NA	NA	CSVGRTAVNTEAFF	TGCAGCGTGGGGCGGACAGCCGTGAACACTGAAGCTTTCTTT
TRBV11-2	TRBJ2-7	NA	TRBD2	CASSLGGSYEQYF	TGTGCCAGCAGCCTCGGGGGGAGCTACGAGCAGTACTTC
TRBV4-3	TRBJ2-2	once	NA	CASSRDSFTGELFF	TGCGCCAGCAGCCGGGACTCATTCACCGGGGAGCTGTTTTTT
TRBV9	TRBJ2-2	NA	NA	CASSVRVTNTGELFF	TGTGCCAGCAGCGTCCGGGTCACAAACACCGGGGAGCTGTTTTTT
TRBV25-1	TRBJ1-3	few	NA	CASSEFSGQGNTIYF	TGTGCCAGCAGTGAATTTTCAGGGCAAGGAAACACCATATATTTT
TRBV29-1	TRBJ2-5	NA	NA	CSVAGDGGTQYF	TGCAGCGTTGCAGGGGATGGTGGGACCCAGTACTTC
TRBV6-1	TRBJ2-1	NA	NA	CASSEAYSEVHEQFF	TGTGCCAGCAGTGAAGCGTACTCAGAGGTCCATGAGCAGTTCTTC
TRBV12-2	TRBJ1-6	NA	NA	CASRSGRQGPTSSYNSPLHF	TGTGCAAGTCGCTCGGGGCGACAGGGGCCAACGAGCTCCTATAATTCACCCCTCCACTTT